This TCR beta chain was identified in a study of blood T cell repertoires in COVID-19. Study-wide context: Sources were T cells, B-cell-depleted T cells, or PBMCs; the material itself was cDNA or gDNA.

How the authors handled the data: Reference gene primer amplification in the assay estimated nucleated cell counts. Only in-frame clones appear in the TCRdb table, and some are missing; sequencing was by immunoSEQ multiplex PCR. Clone size and V and J calls were adopted from that table, with D and trimming inferred from the DNA. The sample has 150,000 to 200,000 clones; roughly nine tenths are singletons. V lost 8 bases and J lost 5, with 22 bases in between. The germline gives CDR1 LNHDA, CDR2 SQIVND (reference sequence). CDR3 size: 16 residues. This clone appeared a single time. The sequenced material came from peripheral blood. This clonotype was obtained from an older woman with COVID-19, enrolled during active disease. This chain joins TRBV19 and TRBJ1-5; tentative D call: TRBD1 (5 bases). The CDR3 sequence: CASLGGFSGGDQPQHF. CDR3 coding DNA: TGTGCCAGTTTGGGAGGATTTTCAGGAGGGGATCAGCCCCAGCATTTT.